A selection of T cell receptor beta chains follows, all from one sample in a study of beta chain features in type 1 diabetes. This table comes from immunoSEQ multiplex PCR, and its TCRdb copy is limited to in-frame clones, with some not included. The sample lists a few hundred thousand clones; approximately 10% were seen once. Sequencing was done on a sample of naive CD4+ T cells from blood. The origin of the receptors is a man aged 25 to 40 with type 1 diabetes. Both conserved end residues are part of each CDR3. Each record gives: V gene, D gene, J gene, clone size, CDR3 length, CDR3 DNA, CDR3 protein. D genes are given only for firm matches. Size values are once, few and many counts, or a class for expanded clones, and some rows have none.

v_gene: TRBV6-6
d_gene: .
j_gene: TRBJ1-5
abundance: few
len: 13
CDR3nt: TGTGCCAGCAGTTCTGGGGGAGGGATAGCCCAGCATTTT
CDR3aa: CASSSGGGIAQHF

v_gene: TRBV5-1
d_gene: TRBD1
j_gene: TRBJ2-7
abundance: few
len: 14
CDR3nt: TGCGCCAGCAGCATCCGGGACAGAAACTACGAGCAGTACTTC
CDR3aa: CASSIRDRNYEQYF

v_gene: TRBV6-1
d_gene: .
j_gene: TRBJ1-5
abundance: .
len: 15
CDR3nt: TGTGCCAGCAGTGATGGGGGGGCGAGCAATCAGCCCCAGCATTTT
CDR3aa: CASSDGGASNQPQHF

v_gene: TRBV5-1
d_gene: TRBD1
j_gene: TRBJ2-2
abundance: .
len: 15
CDR3nt: TGCGCCAGCAGCTTGGGACAGGGCTTCACCGGGGAGCTGTTTTTT
CDR3aa: CASSLGQGFTGELFF

v_gene: TRBV4-3
d_gene: .
j_gene: TRBJ2-7
abundance: many
len: 15
CDR3nt: TGCGCCAGCAGCCCAGTCTGGGCAGGCCCTAACGAGCAGTACTTC
CDR3aa: CASSPVWAGPNEQYF

v_gene: TRBV11-1
d_gene: .
j_gene: TRBJ2-1
abundance: .
len: 17
CDR3nt: TGTGCCAGCAGCTTAGGCTTGGCGGGGAAGGGAGTCGATGAGCAGTTCTTC
CDR3aa: CASSLGLAGKGVDEQFF

v_gene: TRBV7-8
d_gene: TRBD2
j_gene: TRBJ2-3
abundance: .
len: 15
CDR3nt: TGTGCCAGCAGCCGGGGGGTGGGACTCACAGATACGCAGTATTTT
CDR3aa: CASSRGVGLTDTQYF

v_gene: TRBV7-2
d_gene: .
j_gene: TRBJ2-3
abundance: .
len: 13
CDR3nt: TGTGCCAGCAGCTTAGATTACACAGATACGCAGTATTTT
CDR3aa: CASSLDYTDTQYF

v_gene: TRBV5-1
d_gene: .
j_gene: TRBJ2-5
abundance: few
len: 12
CDR3nt: TGCGCCAGCAGCTTGCGGGAAGAGACCCAGTACTTC
CDR3aa: CASSLREETQYF

v_gene: TRBV4-2
d_gene: .
j_gene: TRBJ2-7
abundance: .
len: 14
CDR3nt: TGTGCCAGCAGCCACCCCGGGACAAACTACGAGCAGTACTTC
CDR3aa: CASSHPGTNYEQYF

v_gene: TRBV7-9
d_gene: .
j_gene: TRBJ2-7
abundance: few
len: 15
CDR3nt: TGTGCCAGCAGCTTAGTGGCAGGATCCTCCTACGAGCAGTACTTC
CDR3aa: CASSLVAGSSYEQYF

v_gene: TRBV29-1
d_gene: TRBD2
j_gene: TRBJ2-2
abundance: .
len: 14
CDR3nt: TGCAGCGTTAGGGGACTAGTTGACACCGGGGAGCTGTTTTTT
CDR3aa: CSVRGLVDTGELFF

v_gene: TRBV5-1
d_gene: .
j_gene: TRBJ2-7
abundance: .
len: 16
CDR3nt: TGCGCCAGCAGCTTTACGCGCGGGGCAGTATCCTACGAGCAGTACTTC
CDR3aa: CASSFTRGAVSYEQYF

v_gene: TRBV4-1
d_gene: TRBD1
j_gene: TRBJ2-5
abundance: few
len: 13
CDR3nt: TGCGCCAGCAGCCCTCAGGGGGTGGAGACCCAGTACTTC
CDR3aa: CASSPQGVETQYF

v_gene: TRBV7-2
d_gene: .
j_gene: TRBJ2-1
abundance: .
len: 13
CDR3nt: TGTGCCAGCAGCTTAGCACGCGGTAGAGAGCAGTTCTTC
CDR3aa: CASSLARGREQFF

v_gene: TRBV18
d_gene: TRBD1
j_gene: TRBJ1-1
abundance: few
len: 15
CDR3nt: TGTGCCAGCTCACTCCCAGGGGGCGCGAACACTGAAGCTTTCTTT
CDR3aa: CASSLPGGANTEAFF

v_gene: TRBV7-2
d_gene: .
j_gene: TRBJ2-3
abundance: few
len: 15
CDR3nt: TGTGCCAGCAGCGCGATAGCGGCTAGCACAGATACGCAGTATTTT
CDR3aa: CASSAIAASTDTQYF

v_gene: TRBV11-2
d_gene: TRBD1
j_gene: TRBJ1-5
abundance: .
len: 15
CDR3nt: TGTGCCAGCAGCGAGAGGGGGCTAAGCAATCAGCCCCAGCATTTT
CDR3aa: CASSERGLSNQPQHF

v_gene: TRBV28
d_gene: TRBD2
j_gene: TRBJ2-1
abundance: .
len: 14
CDR3nt: TGTGCCAGCAGTTACGGGGGGGGCTACAATGAGCAGTTCTTC
CDR3aa: CASSYGGGYNEQFF

v_gene: TRBV7-8
d_gene: TRBD1
j_gene: TRBJ2-6
abundance: .
len: 21
CDR3nt: TGTGCCAGCAGCTTAAAGGGCAGGGACAGGGTTTACTCCTCTGGGGCCAACGTCCTGACTTTC
CDR3aa: CASSLKGRDRVYSSGANVLTF

v_gene: TRBV28
d_gene: TRBD1
j_gene: TRBJ1-3
abundance: few
len: 14
CDR3nt: TGTGCCAGCACCGGGACAGTCTCTGGAAACACCATATATTTT
CDR3aa: CASTGTVSGNTIYF

v_gene: TRBV7-9
d_gene: TRBD1
j_gene: TRBJ2-5
abundance: .
len: 16
CDR3nt: TGTGCCAGCAGCCAGCCGGGACAGGGAGTCCGGGAGACCCAGTACTTC
CDR3aa: CASSQPGQGVRETQYF

v_gene: TRBV20-1
d_gene: .
j_gene: TRBJ2-1
abundance: few
len: 11
CDR3nt: TGCAGTGCTAGAATAGACAATGAGCAGTTCTTC
CDR3aa: CSARIDNEQFF

v_gene: TRBV6-5
d_gene: .
j_gene: TRBJ2-5
abundance: few
len: 13
CDR3nt: TGTGCCAGCAATGCACAGGGCCGAAGGACCCAGTACTTC
CDR3aa: CASNAQGRRTQYF

v_gene: TRBV30
d_gene: .
j_gene: TRBJ2-5
abundance: few
len: 11
CDR3nt: TGTGCCTGGAGTGTGAGTGAGACCCAGTACTTC
CDR3aa: CAWSVSETQYF

v_gene: TRBV1
d_gene: .
j_gene: TRBJ2-3
abundance: few
len: 18
CDR3nt: TGCACCAGCAGGGTCCTCATCGTCGAGGGCCTTCGGGGGGATACGCAGTATTTT
CDR3aa: CTSRVLIVEGLRGDTQYF

v_gene: TRBV7-9
d_gene: .
j_gene: TRBJ2-3
abundance: .
len: 15
CDR3nt: TGTGCCAGCAGAGTTTTGGAGGACGGTACAGATACGCAGTATTTT
CDR3aa: CASRVLEDGTDTQYF

v_gene: TRBV7-9
d_gene: TRBD1
j_gene: TRBJ1-5
abundance: .
len: 14
CDR3nt: TGTGCCAGCAGCAGCGGGACAGGGACCCTGCCCCAGCATTTT
CDR3aa: CASSSGTGTLPQHF

v_gene: TRBV28
d_gene: TRBD1
j_gene: TRBJ2-5
abundance: .
len: 14
CDR3nt: TGTGCCAGCAGTCTCCGGGACAGCCGGGAGACCCAGTACTTC
CDR3aa: CASSLRDSRETQYF

v_gene: TRBV11-2
d_gene: .
j_gene: TRBJ1-6
abundance: few
len: 14
CDR3nt: TGTGCCAGCAGCTATCCTGACGGGAATTCACCCCTCCACTTT
CDR3aa: CASSYPDGNSPLHF

v_gene: TRBV4-2
d_gene: TRBD1
j_gene: TRBJ1-2
abundance: few
len: 15
CDR3nt: TGTGCCAGCAGCCAGTCGGAACAGGGGGGGTATGGCTACACCTTC
CDR3aa: CASSQSEQGGYGYTF

v_gene: TRBV4-3
d_gene: .
j_gene: TRBJ1-6
abundance: few
len: 16
CDR3nt: TGCGCCAGCAGCCAAGCCCGTGAGTTGACATATTCACCCCTCCACTTT
CDR3aa: CASSQARELTYSPLHF

v_gene: TRBV2
d_gene: TRBD1
j_gene: TRBJ1-1
abundance: few
len: 14
CDR3nt: TGTGCCAGCAGTGGGGGGACAGGAAACACTGAAGCTTTCTTT
CDR3aa: CASSGGTGNTEAFF

v_gene: TRBV19
d_gene: TRBD1
j_gene: TRBJ1-5
abundance: .
len: 14
CDR3nt: TGTGCCAGTAGTTCGACAGGGGGAAGGCAGCCCCAGCATTTT
CDR3aa: CASSSTGGRQPQHF

v_gene: TRBV5-1
d_gene: .
j_gene: TRBJ1-5
abundance: .
len: 14
CDR3nt: TGCGCCAGCAGCTTGTACGCAGGCGGGGGGCCCCAGCATTTT
CDR3aa: CASSLYAGGGPQHF

v_gene: TRBV30
d_gene: TRBD1
j_gene: TRBJ1-2
abundance: .
len: 14
CDR3nt: TGTGCCTGGAGTGTCTGGTCAGGGGGCTATGGCTACACCTTC
CDR3aa: CAWSVWSGGYGYTF

v_gene: TRBV5-1
d_gene: TRBD1
j_gene: TRBJ2-1
abundance: few
len: 14
CDR3nt: TGCGCCAGCAGCCCGAGGGGGCGCGGTAATGAGCAGTTCTTC
CDR3aa: CASSPRGRGNEQFF

v_gene: TRBV4-2
d_gene: TRBD1
j_gene: TRBJ2-7
abundance: few
len: 15
CDR3nt: TGTGCCAGCAGCCAACCGGGACAGGGTGTGTACGAGCAGTACTTC
CDR3aa: CASSQPGQGVYEQYF

v_gene: TRBV27
d_gene: TRBD1
j_gene: TRBJ2-2
abundance: few
len: 15
CDR3nt: TGTGCCAGCAGTTGGGGGACAGGCGGGACCGGGGAGCTGTTTTTT
CDR3aa: CASSWGTGGTGELFF

v_gene: TRBV5-4
d_gene: .
j_gene: TRBJ2-1
abundance: few
len: 12
CDR3nt: TGTGCCAGCAGCTTGGATTCGGGTGAGCAGTTCTTC
CDR3aa: CASSLDSGEQFF

v_gene: TRBV9
d_gene: .
j_gene: TRBJ1-2
abundance: few
len: 13
CDR3nt: TGTGCCACCACGAGGCAATCCGAATATGGCTACACCTTC
CDR3aa: CATTRQSEYGYTF

v_gene: TRBV29-1
d_gene: .
j_gene: TRBJ2-1
abundance: few
len: 15
CDR3nt: TGCAGCGTTGGTGCTAGCGCCAGCTCCTACAATGAGCAGTTCTTC
CDR3aa: CSVGASASSYNEQFF

v_gene: TRBV2
d_gene: .
j_gene: TRBJ1-4
abundance: .
len: 12
CDR3nt: TGTGCCAGCCACCTTTCGAGGGAAAAACTGTTTTTT
CDR3aa: CASHLSREKLFF

v_gene: TRBV29-1
d_gene: TRBD1
j_gene: TRBJ2-7
abundance: few
len: 16
CDR3nt: TGCAGCGTTAAAGGGAGAGGGACAGGGGCGTCCTACGAGCAGTACTTC
CDR3aa: CSVKGRGTGASYEQYF